This TCR beta chain came from a study of immune reconstitution after stem cell transplant in scleroderma (dated by TCRdb to the late 2010s). The CDR3, from cysteine to phenylalanine, totals 13 residues. Of all the DNA, just the CDR3 is kept, 39 bases in frame from base 1. Ends trimmed: V by 1 base, J by 10 bases; bases unmatched to a gene: 1. From a lookup of the germline V gene, CDR1 and CDR2 are SGHVS and FNYEAQ. In the case of this clonotype: The antigen this receptor binds is unknown. Base-call qualities are not available, and no considerably larger clone is one nucleotide away.

The library was made by RT-PCR. The data were produced on an Illumina MiSeq. The public reads were reprocessed in TCRdb via fastp at Q25 and MiXCR, keeping in-frame beta chains. Rows are unified per CDR3 protein, each entry keeping the most common DNA and genes. The sample includes about 1,700 distinct CDR3 sequences, with more than 13% observed a single time. 24% of the sample belongs to the ten largest clones. The receptor chain draws on TRBV7-6 and TRBJ1-6; the junction holds 7 bases that match TRBD1. The receptor comes from a female donor with systemic sclerosis. The sample was gathered before or after autologous hematopoietic stem cell transplantation (not recorded which). The nucleotide sequence is given as TGTGCCAGCAGCTTAGACAGGGGATCACCCCTCCACTTT. Its product reads: CASSLDRGSPLHF.